This section outlines one T cell receptor (beta chain) sequence together with its context. The CDR3 loop spans 18 amino acids. Trimming took off 3 bases at V and 0 bases at J, with 21 bases between the two ends. Germline V gives CDR1 SEHNR, CDR2 FQNEAQ (reference sequence). Original processing methods: Amplification from reference gene primers served as the basis for estimated nucleated cell counts. Data came from immunoSEQ multiplex PCR; TCRdb stores just in-frame clones and leaves some out. V and J calls and clone size are as listed in that table; D and trimming were resolved from the DNA. Among 75,000 to 95,000 clones, about 80% were seen once, and the ten largest hold 12%. These data belong to a study of blood T cell repertoires in COVID-19. Study at large: Acute and convalescent COVID-19 specimens originated in the United States, Italy and Spain.

The receptor's source is a woman aged 35 to 49 with active or convalescent COVID-19. Sequences were obtained from peripheral blood. The rearrangement links TRBV7-9 to TRBJ2-7; D may be TRBD2 (7 bases). CDR3: CASSFTKGGGSYSYEQYF. The CDR3 DNA sequence: TGTGCCAGCAGCTTCACGAAAGGGGGAGGGTCGTACTCCTACGAGCAGTACTTC.